Listed below are T cell receptor beta chains from one sample, sequenced in a study of regulatory and conventional T cells in RAG deficiency. Repertoires were generated with immunoSEQ multiplex PCR, while TCRdb's copy carries only in-frame clones and drops some. The top ten hold about 0.5% of the sample, which has about 46,000 clones, around 90% seen once. These sequences were also reported in another study, on regulatory T cells.

The sequencing input was CD4+ effector T cells sorted from blood. The receptor set was obtained from a human donor in good health. Each CDR3 is given without its conserved first and last residue.

TRBV27	17	TRBJ2-5	ASSLSGGEGFWFSETQY
TRBV7-3	13	TRBJ1-1	ASSLTSGRETEAF
TRBV6-5	13	TRBJ2-7	ASSYRPGQGREQY
TRBV30	13	TRBJ2-3	AWRAGTSGTDTQY
TRBV9	12	TRBJ1-1	ASSVFGENTEAF
TRBV11-2	12	TRBJ2-7	ASSLVPTEYEQY
TRBV18	12	TRBJ1-2	ASSPGTSREGYT
TRBV7-6	10	TRBJ2-1	ASSRTLLEQF
TRBV19	14	TRBJ1-5	ASSPSGGYSNQPQH
TRBV7-9	11	TRBJ2-1	ASRSLPENEQF
TRBV30	12	TRBJ1-3	ACLTGSSGNTIY
TRBV19	13	TRBJ2-5	ATQDRPGILGTQY
TRBV14	10	TRBJ2-7	ASSAVPYEQY
TRBV27	12	TRBJ1-6	ASSLVGGRSPLH
TRBV28	12	TRBJ2-5	ASLLRGGGETQY
TRBV2	12	TRBJ2-7	ASGGQGSPYEQY
TRBV9	13	TRBJ2-5	ASSRNGGGAETQY
TRBV27	14	TRBJ2-1	ASKPGLQFRFDEQF
TRBV7-9	12	TRBJ2-7	ASSPRQSSYEQY
TRBV27	12	TRBJ1-2	ASRGQGIGDGYT
TRBV5-1	11	TRBJ1-2	ASSTPEAYGYT
TRBV6-1	10	TRBJ2-7	ASTGQTYEQY
TRBV7-8	13	TRBJ2-1	ASSERGGLHNEQF
TRBV30	14	TRBJ2-5	AWSVGQLKYQETQY
TRBV6-5	11	TRBJ1-2	ASSDPGARGYT
TRBV12-5	12	TRBJ2-1	ASRREGRTYEQF
TRBV25-1	13	TRBJ1-1	ASSGPLGPNTEAF
TRBV6-5	12	TRBJ1-4	ASTPTATNEKLF
TRBV6-1	13	TRBJ1-2	ASSEGSQRGHGYT